Listed below are T cell receptor beta chains from one sample, sequenced in a study of blood T cell repertoires in COVID-19. Measured with immunoSEQ multiplex PCR; TCRdb has only the in-frame clones, and not every one. The sample shows about 330,000 clones, more than 70% of them seen only once. The sequenced material came from peripheral blood. The receptors shown here come from a woman aged 45 to 65 with acute or convalescent COVID-19. CDR3s leave out the opening cysteine and the closing phenylalanine or tryptophan.

J gene: TRBJ1-1; V gene: TRBV5-1; CDR3 length: 12; CDR3 protein: ASSPLRDNTEAF
J gene: TRBJ1-6; V gene: TRBV5-1; CDR3 length: 12; CDR3 protein: ASSFADRNSPLH
J gene: TRBJ1-1; V gene: TRBV19; CDR3 length: 12; CDR3 protein: ASRGQHMNTEAF
J gene: TRBJ2-1; V gene: TRBV7-9; CDR3 length: 14; CDR3 protein: ASSWGDRGLNNEQF
J gene: TRBJ2-7; V gene: TRBV11-2; CDR3 length: 12; CDR3 protein: ASSWRTGTYEQY
J gene: TRBJ2-7; V gene: TRBV18; CDR3 length: 12; CDR3 protein: ASSPGTATYEQY
J gene: TRBJ2-5; V gene: TRBV4-1; CDR3 length: 12; CDR3 protein: ASSQVYESVTQY
J gene: TRBJ2-1; V gene: TRBV7-2; CDR3 length: 12; CDR3 protein: ASSLPGAVNEQF
J gene: TRBJ1-3; V gene: TRBV28; CDR3 length: 13; CDR3 protein: ASSFVGASGNTIY
J gene: TRBJ2-1; V gene: TRBV11-2; CDR3 length: 12; CDR3 protein: ASSRLAAYNEQF
J gene: TRBJ1-4; V gene: TRBV7-6; CDR3 length: 13; CDR3 protein: ASSLGTGWDEKLF
J gene: TRBJ1-1; V gene: TRBV2; CDR3 length: 12; CDR3 protein: ASSEAPGDTEAF
J gene: TRBJ1-1; V gene: TRBV2; CDR3 length: 13; CDR3 protein: ASSEGLRTKGKAF
J gene: TRBJ2-1; V gene: TRBV5-1; CDR3 length: 11; CDR3 protein: ASGGYLSNEQF
J gene: TRBJ2-5; V gene: TRBV27; CDR3 length: 11; CDR3 protein: ASSHRGQETQY
J gene: TRBJ2-3; V gene: TRBV5-1; CDR3 length: 12; CDR3 protein: ASSWGQNPDTQY
J gene: TRBJ1-1; V gene: TRBV6-5; CDR3 length: 11; CDR3 protein: ASTRGMNTEAF
J gene: TRBJ1-2; V gene: TRBV6-6; CDR3 length: 9; CDR3 protein: ASSPDYGYT
J gene: TRBJ1-2; V gene: TRBV14; CDR3 length: 11; CDR3 protein: ASSQSTDSGRT
J gene: TRBJ1-5; V gene: TRBV30; CDR3 length: 11; CDR3 protein: AWSLASNQPQH
J gene: TRBJ1-1; V gene: TRBV12-3/TRBV12-4; CDR3 length: 11; CDR3 protein: ASSLLLRSGAF
J gene: TRBJ1-1; V gene: TRBV6-6; CDR3 length: 14; CDR3 protein: ASSYEAFPGNTEAF
J gene: TRBJ1-3; V gene: TRBV30; CDR3 length: 13; CDR3 protein: AWTVAGDFGNTIY
J gene: TRBJ2-1; V gene: TRBV6-1; CDR3 length: 14; CDR3 protein: ASSGYRGGSYNEQF
J gene: TRBJ2-5; V gene: TRBV28; CDR3 length: 12; CDR3 protein: ASSSTGNRETQY
J gene: TRBJ2-7; V gene: TRBV4-1; CDR3 length: 15; CDR3 protein: ASSQVIVSGRFEEQY
J gene: TRBJ1-4; V gene: TRBV11-3; CDR3 length: 12; CDR3 protein: ASSPGTGDEKLF
J gene: TRBJ1-2; V gene: TRBV7-9; CDR3 length: 10; CDR3 protein: ASSLTGEGYT
J gene: TRBJ1-2; V gene: TRBV30; CDR3 length: 13; CDR3 protein: AWAPPGGNNYGYT
J gene: TRBJ1-4; V gene: TRBV7-9; CDR3 length: 12; CDR3 protein: ASSFSQGDEKLF
J gene: TRBJ2-2; V gene: TRBV5-1; CDR3 length: 14; CDR3 protein: ASSLRETGETGELF
J gene: TRBJ1-2; V gene: TRBV6-6; CDR3 length: 9; CDR3 protein: ASRGTGLET
J gene: TRBJ1-1; V gene: TRBV27; CDR3 length: 11; CDR3 protein: ASSGGQVERAF
J gene: TRBJ1-1; V gene: TRBV11-2; CDR3 length: 11; CDR3 protein: ASSLGGVYEAF
J gene: TRBJ1-1; V gene: TRBV7-2; CDR3 length: 12; CDR3 protein: ASSPRTGGSEAF
J gene: TRBJ1-5; V gene: TRBV6-2/TRBV6-3; CDR3 length: 13; CDR3 protein: ASSTDRGPGQPQH
J gene: TRBJ1-5; V gene: TRBV19; CDR3 length: 13; CDR3 protein: ASRQGASSNQPQH
J gene: TRBJ1-6; V gene: TRBV5-4; CDR3 length: 13; CDR3 protein: ASSPLGGSGSPLH
J gene: TRBJ2-5; V gene: TRBV5-4; CDR3 length: 12; CDR3 protein: ASSLQGPRSPQY
J gene: TRBJ1-2; V gene: TRBV7-9; CDR3 length: 11; CDR3 protein: ASSLDSFYGYT
J gene: TRBJ1-2; V gene: TRBV29-1; CDR3 length: 12; CDR3 protein: SVATGSLLVGYT
J gene: TRBJ1-4; V gene: TRBV27; CDR3 length: 12; CDR3 protein: ASSLDGWAEKLF
J gene: TRBJ2-1; V gene: TRBV5-4; CDR3 length: 13; CDR3 protein: ASSLKSGSLNEQF
J gene: TRBJ1-3; V gene: TRBV21-1; CDR3 length: 13; CDR3 protein: ASSDPRESGNTIY
J gene: TRBJ1-4; V gene: TRBV7-9; CDR3 length: 12; CDR3 protein: ASSPTESNEKLF